This T cell receptor (beta chain) was recovered during a study of blood T cell repertoires in COVID-19 (dated by TCRdb to the early 2020s). At the level of the whole study: Samples from collaborators originated in the United States, Italy and Spain and spanned both the acute and convalescent phases of COVID-19. The prospective study material was composed of cDNA or gDNA derived from T cells, B-cell-depleted T cells, or PBMCs. Subjects who had been exposed to COVID-19, were actively infected with it, or had recovered from it provided the deeply sampled blood TCRbeta repertoires that made up the dataset. The repertoires were made available in a free public database intended to serve as a resource for research on the immune response to SARS-CoV-2. The samples were drawn from two sources: the first 160 participants of the ongoing ImmuneRACE study, and some 1,300 subjects contributed by 6 global collaborators. The sample metadata nearly always contained a de-identified subject ID, COVID-19 status, age in years and sex. Where HLA class I and class II types were available, the types were taken from metadata supplied by the sample provider, not from assay-based typing.

TCRbeta CDR3 regions were amplified from genomic DNA by means of the immunoSEQ Assay, a bias-controlled multiplex PCR. In the paper's pipeline: The number of nucleated cells in each sample was estimated from the amplification of reference gene primers within the assay. To quantify the absolute abundance of each unique TCRbeta CDR3 rearrangement, sequence reads were collapsed and filtered. For each sample, productive Simpson clonality was calculated as the square root of Simpson's diversity index across productive rearrangements. In its TCRdb copy, this immuneACCESS table keeps in-frame sequences only and misses some clones. Where compared with another copy, unresolved V genes explain less than half of these, and the others have no known cause. V and J calls and clone size are as listed in that table; D and trimming were resolved from the DNA. In this sample the table shows hundreds of thousands of clones, 75% to 90% of which occur a single time. The ten largest account for about 1.5% of the sample.

V is cut by 0 bases and J by 4 bases, and the space between the germline ends is 10 bases. CDR1 is given as SGHNT and CDR2 as YYREEE, both from the germline V gene (reference sequence). From the cysteine up to the phenylalanine, the CDR3 has a length of 14 residues. The DNA shown is the 42-base CDR3, in frame from base 1. The collaborating institutions used their own protocols to collect whole blood in K2EDTA tubes. Collaborator samples were shipped for TCRbeta analysis as frozen whole blood, isolated PBMCs, or DNA extracted from either sample type. Study-level results and caveats: The quantity of clinical and demographic metadata differed by source and by participant and was supplied without curation.

With regard to this clone: The target of this receptor is not known. Base qualities are not recorded, but no much larger clone differs from it by a single base.

Sample: peripheral blood. The clonotype was recovered from a woman younger than 45 with active or convalescent COVID-19. The rearrangement joined TRBV5-4 to TRBJ2-5, and possibly TRBD2, on 5 matching bases. The sequence in DNA is TGTGCCAGCAGCTTGGCTGCTGCGGGAGAGACCCAGTACTTC. Its coded protein is CASSLAAAGETQYF.